This T cell receptor (beta chain) is drawn from a study of CD4 T cells in relation to SARS-CoV-2 and coronaviruses. The unexposed donors gave CD4+ T cells in 2011-2018, prior to COVID-19. The cells were cultured for under 13 days before CD4+ T cells were isolated. This CDR3 has 15 residues. Looked up from germline, CDR1 is SNHLY and CDR2 is FYNNEI. Trimming removed 6 bases at V and 6 bases at J, with 15 bases between. This table comes from immunoSEQ multiplex PCR, and its TCRdb copy is limited to in-frame clones, with some not included. The top ten clones hold over 15% of a sample with around 20,000 clones, around 80% of them seen once. Regarding this clone: Its target is not known.

The rearrangement links TRBV2 to TRBJ1-6; D might be TRBD1 (6 bases). The receptor was derived from a human donor in good health. The specimen sequenced was CD4+ T cells from PBMCs, cultured in vitro. CDR3 nucleotides: TGTGCCAGCAGAATGAGGGGGGGTTCTAATTCACCCCTCCACTTT. Translation gives CASRMRGGSNSPLHF.